Shown below are 14 T cell receptor beta chains from a single sample sequenced in a study of chemoradiotherapy in HPV16-positive cancers. Using immunoSEQ multiplex PCR, the repertoire was profiled, and TCRdb retains in-frame clones only, with some absent. Of thousands of clones in the sample, roughly 70% are singletons; the top ten hold under 9.5%. The sample was acquired from a patient who underwent chemoradiotherapy. These receptors all stem from a human donor with HPV-associated anogenital cancer.

There are a few counts of this clone. This chain connects TRBV6-5 to TRBJ1-5, with D unresolved. CDR3 size: 13 residues. The V gene's germline CDR1 is MNHEY and CDR2 SVGAGI. Trimming stripped 6 bases from V and 4 bases from J, with 10 bases between. The CDR3 DNA reads as TGTGCCAGCAGAGGACGACTGAATCAGCCCCAGCATTTT. It yields the protein CASRGRLNQPQHF.

The chain couples TRBV7-6 to TRBJ2-3; TRBD2 is a possible D gene (6 bases). Trimming stripped 1 base from V and 0 bases from J, with 17 bases between. Germline values: CDR1 SGHVS, CDR2 FNYEAQ. CDR3 length: 18 amino acids. DNA for the CDR3: TGTGCCAGCAGCTTAGGGGTCGGGAGTGGACTAAGCACAGATACGCAGTATTTT. Protein: CASSLGVGSGLSTDTQYF.

This chain uses TRBV19 with TRBJ2-6, with D tentatively TRBD2 (6 bases). Trimming removed 2 bases from V and 1 base from J, with 9 bases in between. Germline V gives CDR1 LNHDA, CDR2 SQIVND (reference sequence). The CDR3 runs to 16 residues. CDR3 sequence: CASSIQEGSGANVLTF. The CDR3 DNA reads as TGTGCCAGTAGTATACAGGAGGGATCTGGGGCCAACGTCCTGACTTTC.

The chain is built from TRBV6-1 and TRBJ2-1; unclear D gene. The V and J ends lost 5 bases and 4 bases respectively, with 6 bases between them. CDR1 MNHNS and CDR2 SASEGT come from the germline V gene. The CDR3 is 12 amino acids. The CDR3 is CASSPEYNEQFF. For the CDR3, the DNA is TGTGCCAGCAGTCCCGAATACAATGAGCAGTTCTTC.

The J gene is TRBJ1-1, the V gene TRBV5-1; weak D call: TRBD1 (6 bases). Germline V gene lookup returns CDR1 SGHRS and CDR2 YFSETQ. Trimming took 2 bases from V and 4 from J, leaving 12 bases between them. There are 14 residues in the CDR3. CDR3 DNA sequence: TGCGCCAGCAGCTTCTATGGAGGGGGCACTGAAGCTTTCTTT. It translates to CASSFYGGGTEAFF.

This clone showed up just once. The rearrangement joins TRBV19 to TRBJ2-7; D unresolved. This CDR3 contains 11 residues. Germline CDR1 reads LNHDA; CDR2 reads SQIVND (reference sequence). Trimming stripped 5 bases from V and 3 bases from J, with 5 bases between. CDR3 sequence: CASSHHYEQYF. The CDR3 DNA is TGTGCCAGTAGTCACCACTACGAGCAGTACTTC. Complete variable domain (other parts from reference TRBV19 and TRBJ2-7): DGGITQSPKYLFRKEGQNVTLSCEQNLNHDAMYWYRQDPGQGLRLIYYSQIVNDFQKGDIAEGYSVSREKKESFPLTVTSAQKNPTAFYLCASSHHYEQYFGPGTRLTVT.

The chain joins TRBV7-8 to TRBJ2-2; D gene unclear. Germline CDR1 and CDR2: SGHVS and FQNEAQ. CDR3 length: 13 residues. V lost 3 bases, J lost 4 bases, and 6 bases lay in between. CDR3 DNA: TGTGCCAGCAGCTTTCTCGGCACCGGGGAGCTGTTTTTT. Amino acids: CASSFLGTGELFF.

This rearrangement joins TRBV25-1 to TRBJ2-1, with D perhaps TRBD2 (5 bases). Germline CDR1 and CDR2: MGHDK and SYGVNS. V was shortened by 1 base and J by 6 bases, with 10 bases between the two germline ends. The CDR3 length is 14 residues. The CDR3 DNA reads as TGTGCCAGCAGTGAATCTGGAGGATCCAATGAGCAGTTCTTC. It yields the protein CASSESGGSNEQFF.

This clone was counted once. The rearrangement uses TRBV4-3 and TRBJ2-6; D is uncertain. The CDR3 spans 15 residues. The germline V gene has CDR1 LGHNA and CDR2 YSLEER. The V gene lost 0 bases and the J gene lost 1 base, with 4 bases spanning the gap. The CDR3 region has the DNA TGCGCCAGCAGCCAAGAGGGTTCTGGGGCCAACGTCCTGACTTTC. Amino acid sequence: CASSQEGSGANVLTF.

The chain combines TRBV28 with TRBJ2-3; 8 bases agree with TRBD1. The V segment lost 4 bases and the J segment 2 bases; nucleotides outside the gene matches: 5. The germline gives CDR1 MDHEN, CDR2 SYDVKM. This CDR3 has 15 residues. The CDR3 bases are TGTGCCAGCAGTTCGTGGACAGGGTACACAGATACGCAGTATTTT. The encoded protein is CASSSWTGYTDTQYF.

The CDR3 loop reads CASRSGVNYGYTF. The CDR3 region has the DNA TGTGCCAGCAGATCGGGGGTTAACTATGGCTACACCTTC. This chain connects TRBV28 to TRBJ1-2; a weak D match, TRBD1 (5 bases). The CDR3 covers 13 residues. Trimming stripped 6 bases from V and 1 base from J, with 9 bases between. Germline V lookup: CDR1 MDHEN, CDR2 SYDVKM.

This chain connects TRBV4-1 to TRBJ1-1; D call uncertain. The CDR3 contains 15 residues. The V gene lost 0 bases and the J gene lost 1 base, with 9 bases spanning the gap. Germline CDR1 is MGHRA and CDR2 is YSYEKL. The CDR3 bases are TGCGCCAGCAGCCAAGATGAACGGGGGAACACTGAAGCTTTCTTT. Translation gives CASSQDERGNTEAFF.

This clone occurred a few times. This chain connects TRBV6-5 to TRBJ1-5, with D tentatively TRBD1 (6 bases). The CDR3 sequence is 15 residues long. V was trimmed by 6 bases and J by 0 bases, leaving 12 bases between them. Germline assignment: CDR1 MNHEY and CDR2 SVGAGI. The CDR3 region is CASRLDSNSNQPQHF. The CDR3 nucleotides are TGTGCCAGCAGACTGGACAGTAATAGCAATCAGCCCCAGCATTTT.

This clone was picked up one time. The CDR3 sequence: CASSRRLVDEQFF. CDR3 nucleotides: TGTGCCAGCAGCCGGAGACTAGTAGATGAGCAGTTCTTC. The chain carries TRBV7-6 and TRBJ2-1; TRBD2 is a possible D gene (6 bases). V was clipped by 5 bases and J by 8 bases, with 13 bases between them. The CDR3 runs to 13 residues. Germline-derived CDR1 and CDR2 are SGHVS and FNYEAQ.